Below are 29 T cell receptor beta chains sequenced from a single sample in a study of control samples from healthy donors and cancer patients. Sequencing used immunoSEQ multiplex PCR; TCRdb keeps in-frame clones, though not all of them. The data hold about 28,000 clones, with around nine tenths observed a single time. Sequenced sample: PBMCs. These receptors came from a woman aged 40 to 50 with lung cancer.

V is TRBV4-2 and J is TRBJ1-1; D is possibly TRBD1 (6 bases). The V end was cut by 2 bases, the J end by 3 bases, with 7 bases between. CDR3 length: 13 residues. The germline CDR1 and CDR2 sequences are LGHNA and YNFKEQ. Here the CDR3 reads CASSQWTDTEAFF. The CDR3 DNA reads TGTGCCAGCAGCCAATGGACAGACACTGAAGCTTTCTTT.

This chain joins TRBV5-1 and TRBJ2-7; D may be TRBD1 or TRBD2 (5 bases each). Trimming shortened V by 4 bases and J by 1 base, and 9 bases separated the two germline ends. CDR3 length: 13 residues. Germline loops: CDR1 SGHRS, CDR2 YFSETQ. This CDR3 reads CASSGDDSYEQYF. Written as DNA, the CDR3 is TGCGCCAGCAGCGGGGACGATTCCTACGAGCAGTACTTC.

The J gene is TRBJ1-2, the V gene TRBV12-3 or TRBV12-4; D call uncertain. The germline V and J ends were trimmed by 7 bases and 8 bases, with 11 bases remaining between them. This CDR3 comprises 11 residues. CDR3 residues: CASKYSGGYTF. CDR3 in DNA: TGTGCCAGCAAATACAGCGGGGGCTACACCTTC.

This chain joins TRBV5-1 and TRBJ1-2, with 8 positions matching TRBD1. After removal of 6 bases from V and 4 bases from J, the junction contained 14 bases not matched to a gene. CDR1 and CDR2 from the germline V gene are SGHRS and YFSETQ. The length of the CDR3 is 16 residues. CDR3 sequence reads: CASTPGWTGNFYGYTF. For the CDR3, the DNA is TGCGCCAGCACGCCGGGGTGGACAGGGAACTTCTATGGCTACACCTTC.

The V call is TRBV10-3, the J call TRBJ2-2, with 8 bases that match TRBD1. The germline V gene encodes CDR1 ENHRY and CDR2 SYGVKD. The CDR3 has 14 residues. Trimming took 11 bases from V and 0 from J; bases not matched to a gene: 5. CDR3 protein: CASTDRANTGELFF. The CDR3 bases are TGTGCCTCGACGGACAGGGCGAACACCGGGGAGCTGTTTTTT.

V usage is TRBV5-1 and J usage is TRBJ2-3; a possible D gene is TRBD2 (6 bases). CDR1 is SGHRS and CDR2 is YFSETQ in the germline V gene. V lost 0 bases and J lost 0, with 11 bases in between. The CDR3 is 16 amino acids. CDR3 protein: CASSLAAGLSTDTQYF. The CDR3 DNA reads as TGCGCCAGCAGCTTGGCCGCGGGACTGAGCACAGATACGCAGTATTTT.

The chain has TRBV2 and TRBJ1-2; TRBD1 agrees at 10 bases. This CDR3 has 16 residues. Trimming cost V 4 bases and J 8 bases; bases outside gene matches: 13. Germline CDR1 SNHLY, CDR2 FYNNEI. This CDR3 reads CASSGYRDRGSHGYTF. CDR3 nucleotide sequence: TGTGCCAGCAGTGGTTACCGGGACAGGGGATCTCACGGCTACACCTTC. The complete variable domain, with remaining parts taken from reference TRBV2 and TRBJ1-2, reads EPEVTQTPSHQVTQMGQEVILRCVPISNHLYFYWYRQILGQKVEFLVSFYNNEISEKSEIFDDQFSVERPDGSNFTLKIRSTKLEDSAMYFCASSGYRDRGSHGYTFGSGTRLTVV.

This clone appeared once. The chain recombines TRBV19 with TRBJ1-6, with D possibly TRBD1 on 6 matching bases. The V and J ends lost 10 bases and 6 bases respectively, with 16 bases between them. From germline, CDR1 is LNHDA and CDR2 SQIVND (reference sequence). The CDR3 length is 14 residues. The CDR3 is CATKTGEFNSPLHF. In DNA form, the CDR3 reads TGTGCCACCAAGACAGGAGAATTTAATTCACCCCTCCACTTT. Full variable domain (outside the CDR3, taken from reference TRBV19 and TRBJ1-6): DGGITQSPKYLFRKEGQNVTLSCEQNLNHDAMYWYRQDPGQGLRLIYYSQIVNDFQKGDIAEGYSVSREKKESFPLTVTSAQKNPTAFYLCATKTGEFNSPLHFGNGTRLTVT.

This chain links TRBV18 with TRBJ1-1, with no clear D. This CDR3 is 14 amino acids long. Looked up from germline, CDR1 is KGHSH and CDR2 is LQKENI. Trimming removed 4 bases from V and 0 bases from J, with 9 bases in between. The CDR3 DNA reads TGTGCCAGCTCACGCCGGGTTGTGAACACTGAAGCTTTCTTT. It is translated as CASSRRVVNTEAFF.

J is TRBJ2-3 and V is TRBV6-4, with D possibly matching TRBD2 (5 bases). Trimming took 0 bases from V and 0 from J, leaving 7 bases between them. CDR1 and CDR2 from the germline V gene are MRHNA and SNTAGT. This CDR3 has 15 residues. This CDR3 is CASSDSTGSTDTQYF. CDR3 sequence (DNA): TGTGCCAGCAGTGACTCTACGGGGAGCACAGATACGCAGTATTTT.

The CDR3, as DNA: TGTGCCAGCAGCGCCAGAGAGACCCAGTACTTC. Amino acids: CASSARETQYF. The V call is TRBV11-3, the J call TRBJ2-5; D unclear. Germline CDR1 SGHNT, CDR2 YENEEA. The CDR3 contains 11 residues. Trimming removed 5 bases at V and 4 bases at J, with 5 bases between. Using reference TRBV11-3 and TRBJ2-5 for the parts outside the CDR3, the full variable domain is EAGVVQSPRYKIIEKKQPVAFWCNPISGHNTLYWYLQNLGQGPELLIRYENEEAVDDSQLPKDRFSAERLKGVDSTLKIQPAELGDSAVYLCASSARETQYFGPGTRLLVL.

CDR3 in amino acids: CASSPSWTGGNGYTF. CDR3 coding DNA: TGCGCCAGCAGCCCTTCCTGGACAGGGGGAAATGGCTACACCTTC. J is TRBJ1-2 and V is TRBV4-3; the match to TRBD1 covers 10 bases. The CDR3 is made up of 15 amino acids. CDR1 LGHNA and CDR2 YSLEER come from the germline V gene. V shed 4 bases and J 6 bases; nucleotides not matched to a gene: 8.

The chain combines TRBV13 with TRBJ1-3; D perhaps matches TRBD1 (5 bases). V was pared by 0 bases and J by 4 bases, with 7 bases between. The CDR3 runs to 14 residues. Germline values: CDR1 PRHDT, CDR2 FYEKMQ (reference sequence). For the CDR3, the DNA is TGTGCCAGCAGCTTAGGACAGGTCGGAAACACCATATATTTT. Its translation is CASSLGQVGNTIYF.

The chain employs TRBV4-2 and TRBJ1-3; 9 positions agree with TRBD1. The ends lost 0 bases at V and 0 bases at J; junction bases unmatched: 3. CDR3 length: 17 amino acids. Germline V CDR1 and CDR2: LGHNA, YNFKEQ. CDR3 amino acids: CASSQDGTGNSGNTIYF. In DNA, the CDR3 is TGTGCCAGCAGCCAAGATGGGACAGGGAACTCTGGAAACACCATATATTTT.

The chain uses TRBV6-5 and TRBJ1-4; the D gene is possibly TRBD1 (5 bases). This CDR3 spans 16 amino acids. V shed 0 bases and J shed 4 bases, with 12 bases lying between them. From germline, CDR1 is MNHEY and CDR2 SVGAGI. The CDR3 nucleotides read TGTGCCAGCAGTTACTCGTCGGGACCGATTAATGAAAAACTGTTTTTT. Translating gives CASSYSSGPINEKLFF.

This clone has just one count. The genes are TRBV27 and TRBJ1-1; D perhaps matches TRBD1 (6 bases). Germline V gene sequence: CDR1 MNHEY, CDR2 SMNVEV (reference sequence). The CDR3 covers 13 residues. Trimming removed 3 bases from V and 5 bases from J, with 10 bases in between. The CDR3 sequence: CASSLGGGTEAFF. Written as DNA, the CDR3 is TGTGCCAGCAGTTTGGGAGGGGGGACTGAAGCTTTCTTT.

This clone was seen a few times. The chain links TRBV29-1 to TRBJ1-5; D is uncertain. The CDR3 totals 12 residues. The germline V and J ends were trimmed by 4 bases and 1 base, with 5 bases remaining between them. The germline CDR1 and CDR2 sequences are SQVTM and ANQGSEA. CDR3 loop: CSVGGSNQPQHF. For the CDR3, the DNA is TGCAGCGTTGGGGGAAGCAATCAGCCCCAGCATTTT.

This chain links TRBV4-1 with TRBJ1-2; D may be TRBD1 (6 bases). Trimming took off 3 bases at V and 2 bases at J, with 10 bases between the two ends. The CDR3 spans 14 residues. CDR1 MGHRA and CDR2 YSYEKL come from the germline V gene. Written as DNA, the CDR3 is TGCGCCAGCAGCCAGGAAGACAGGAACTATGGCTACACCTTC. The encoded protein is CASSQEDRNYGYTF.

This chain uses TRBV29-1 with TRBJ1-1; D remains ambiguous. The V gene's germline CDR1 is SQVTM and CDR2 ANQGSEA. The CDR3 sequence is 13 residues long. Trimming removed 7 bases from V and 0 bases from J, with 12 bases in between. DNA of the CDR3: TGCAGCGCAAGGACTTTTGTGAACACTGAAGCTTTCTTT. This sequence encodes CSARTFVNTEAFF.

A few counts support this clone. The junction differs from germline at one of its ends, possibly a read error. The gene calls are TRBV6-1 and TRBJ1-2; 7 nucleotides line up with TRBD1. Germline-derived CDR1 and CDR2 are MNHNS and SASEGT. The CDR3 consists of 16 residues. The CDR3 DNA follows: TGTGCCAGCAGTGAAGGAGGACAGGCCTATAACAATGGCTACACCTTC. Protein: CASSEGGQAYNNGYTF.

The chain uses TRBV9 and TRBJ1-1; D is unresolved. The V and J ends lost 0 bases and 6 bases respectively, with 12 bases between them. Germline V gives CDR1 SGDLS, CDR2 YYNGEE. CDR3 size: 14 residues. In nucleotides, the CDR3 is TGTGCCAGCAGCGTAGCCCCCAGCGGGGCTGAAGCTTTCTTT. Its translation is CASSVAPSGAEAFF.

The rearrangement joins TRBV10-1 to TRBJ2-3, with 9 bases matching TRBD2. With 2 bases clipped from V and 4 bases from J, the junction kept 7 bases outside the gene matches. The CDR3 is 16 residues long. Germline CDR1 reads WNHNN; CDR2 reads SYGVQD (reference sequence). CDR3 sequence reads: CASSESSGGGPDTQYF. For the CDR3, the DNA is TGCGCCAGCAGTGAGAGTAGCGGGGGCGGGCCAGATACGCAGTATTTT.

The chain links TRBV30 to TRBJ1-1; maybe TRBD1 (5 bases). Germline CDR1 GTSNPN, CDR2 SVGIG (reference sequence). The CDR3 is 14 amino acids. Trimming removed 0 bases at V and 5 bases at J, with 13 bases between. The CDR3 is CAWSVARGRTEAFF. CDR3 bases: TGTGCCTGGAGTGTGGCAAGGGGCAGGACTGAAGCTTTCTTT.

This chain uses TRBV30 with TRBJ2-3, with 9 bases that match TRBD2. V lost 3 bases to trimming and J lost 4 bases; unmatched junction nucleotides: 5. Per germline, CDR1 GTSNPN and CDR2 SVGIG (reference sequence). The CDR3 sequence is 14 residues long. CDR3 amino acids: CAWSTSGGSDTQYF. The CDR3 bases are TGTGCCTGGAGCACAAGCGGGGGGTCAGATACGCAGTATTTT.

Only one count was recorded for this clone. This chain uses TRBV5-1 with TRBJ1-1, with D perhaps matching TRBD1 (5 bases). The CDR3 runs 13 residues. Germline assignment: CDR1 SGHRS and CDR2 YFSETQ. V was clipped by 8 bases and J by 4 bases, with 15 bases between them. CDR3 in amino acids: CASTDTQGTEAFF. CDR3 nucleotide sequence: TGCGCCAGTACGGACACTCAGGGCACTGAAGCTTTCTTT.

The chain uses TRBV6-1 and TRBJ2-2; D unresolved. Germline CDR1 MNHNS, CDR2 SASEGT. The CDR3 contains 17 residues. V lost 1 base and J lost 0, with 12 bases in between. The CDR3 nucleotides read TGTGCCAGCAGTGAAGTTCTGTTCATGACGAACACCGGGGAGCTGTTTTTT. It is translated as CASSEVLFMTNTGELFF.

This CDR3 reads CSVSGQGNTGELFF. The CDR3, as DNA: TGCAGCGTTTCCGGACAGGGAAACACCGGGGAGCTGTTTTTT. V is TRBV29-1 and J is TRBJ2-2, with 8 positions matching TRBD1. The CDR3 has 14 residues. Germline CDR1 SQVTM, CDR2 ANQGSEA. The J segment lost 2 bases and the V segment lost 5 bases, leaving 4 bases of the junction unmatched.

This chain uses TRBV25-1 with TRBJ1-3; D ambiguous. The CDR3 sequence is 11 residues long. Trimming pared 4 bases from V and 3 bases from J, leaving 1 base between. Germline V gene data show CDR1 as MGHDK and CDR2 as SYGVNS. CDR3 loop: CASSGGNTIYF. The CDR3 region has the DNA TGTGCCAGCAGTGGTGGAAACACCATATATTTT.

V usage is TRBV9 and J usage is TRBJ2-1; 11 bases align to TRBD2. From germline, CDR1 is SGDLS and CDR2 YYNGEE. V lost 3 bases to trimming and J lost 2 bases; unmatched junction nucleotides: 1. This CDR3 is 15 amino acids long. The CDR3 nucleotides are TGTGCCAGCAGCGGTAGCGGGGGGGCCTACAATGAGCAGTTCTTC. Protein: CASSGSGGAYNEQFF.